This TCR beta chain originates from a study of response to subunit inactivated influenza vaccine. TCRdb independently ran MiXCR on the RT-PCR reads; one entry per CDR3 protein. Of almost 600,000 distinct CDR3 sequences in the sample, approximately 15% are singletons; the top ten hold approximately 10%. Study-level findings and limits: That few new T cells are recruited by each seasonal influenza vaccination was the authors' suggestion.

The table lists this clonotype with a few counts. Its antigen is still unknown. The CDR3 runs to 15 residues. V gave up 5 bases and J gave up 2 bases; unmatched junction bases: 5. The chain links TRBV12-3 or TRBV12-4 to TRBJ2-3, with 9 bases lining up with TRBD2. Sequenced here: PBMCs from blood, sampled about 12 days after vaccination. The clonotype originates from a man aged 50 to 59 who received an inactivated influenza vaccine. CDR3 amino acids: CASSPRGGPTDTQYF. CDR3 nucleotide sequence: TGTGCCAGCAGTCCGCGGGGGGGTCCCACAGATACGCAGTATTTT.